This TCR beta chain appears in the sequencing data of a study of T cell repertoires in cytomegalovirus infection. Germline loops: CDR1 SEHNR, CDR2 FQNEAQ (reference sequence). V lost 5 bases to trimming and J lost 0 bases, with 14 bases between them. The CDR3 consists of 16 residues. General study findings and limits: In two of eight donors, the top clonotype was HLA-C-restricted CMV-specific.

TCRdb reprocessed the reads via MiXCR and lists one record per CDR3 protein. Among 290,000 or so distinct CDR3 sequences listed, around 10% were seen once. This clonotype was observed many times. Its target is not known. The chain is built from TRBV7-9 and TRBJ2-1; D might be TRBD1 (5 bases). The sample was PBMCs. This TCR derives from a human donor in good health (CMV status not recorded). Some clones in this sample may be carry-over from other donors' samples. CDR3 DNA: TGTGCCAGCAGCCCACTGACAGCACACTCCTACAATGAGCAGTTCTTC. Encoded protein: CASSPLTAHSYNEQFF. Full variable domain (missing parts from reference TRBV7-9 and TRBJ2-1): DTGVSQNPRHKITKRGQNVTFRCDPISEHNRLYWYRQTLGQGPEFLTYFQNEAQLEKSRLLSDRFSAERPKGSFSTLEIQRTEQGDSAMYLCASSPLTAHSYNEQFFGPGTRLTVL.